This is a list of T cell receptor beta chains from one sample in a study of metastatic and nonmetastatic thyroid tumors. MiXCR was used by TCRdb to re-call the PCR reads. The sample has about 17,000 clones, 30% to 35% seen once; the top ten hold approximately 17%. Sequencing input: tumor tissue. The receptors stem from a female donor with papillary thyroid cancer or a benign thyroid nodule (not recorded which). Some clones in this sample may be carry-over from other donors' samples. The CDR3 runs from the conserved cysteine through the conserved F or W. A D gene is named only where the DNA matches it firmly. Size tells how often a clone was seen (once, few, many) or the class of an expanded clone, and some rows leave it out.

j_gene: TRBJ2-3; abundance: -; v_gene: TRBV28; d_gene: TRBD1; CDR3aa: CASSLGTGVTDTQYF; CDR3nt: TGTGCCAGCAGTTTGGGGACAGGGGTCACAGATACGCAGTATTTT
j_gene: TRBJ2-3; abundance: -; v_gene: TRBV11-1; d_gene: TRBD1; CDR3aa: CASSPWGQGSTDTQYF; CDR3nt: TGTGCCAGCAGCCCGTGGGGACAGGGCAGCACAGATACGCAGTATTTT
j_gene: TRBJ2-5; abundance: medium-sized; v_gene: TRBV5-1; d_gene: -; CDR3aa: CASSLLAEETQYF; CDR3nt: TGCGCCAGCAGCTTGTTAGCGGAAGAGACCCAGTACTTC
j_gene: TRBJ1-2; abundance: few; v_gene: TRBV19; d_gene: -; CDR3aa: CASRSQQGAYGYTF; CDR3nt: TGTGCCAGTAGATCCCAACAGGGTGCCTATGGCTACACCTTC
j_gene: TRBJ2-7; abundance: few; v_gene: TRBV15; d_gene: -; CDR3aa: CATSPWRDQGYEQYF; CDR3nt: TGTGCCACCAGCCCCTGGCGGGACCAAGGGTACGAGCAGTACTTC
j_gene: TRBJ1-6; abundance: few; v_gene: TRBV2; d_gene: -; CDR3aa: CASSEGEDSPLHF; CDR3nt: TGTGCCAGCAGTGAAGGAGAGGATTCACCCCTCCACTTT
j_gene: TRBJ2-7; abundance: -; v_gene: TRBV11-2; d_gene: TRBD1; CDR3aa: CASSLETGSHTF; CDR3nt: TGTGCCAGCAGCTTAGAGACAGGGAGCCACACATTC
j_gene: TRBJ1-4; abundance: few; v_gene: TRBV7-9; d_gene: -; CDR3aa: CASSLQGLEEKLFF; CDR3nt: TGTGCCAGCAGCCTACAGGGTCTGGAGGAAAAACTGTTTTTT
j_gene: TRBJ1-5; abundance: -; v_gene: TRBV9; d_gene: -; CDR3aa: CASSVMDSYQPQHF; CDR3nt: TGTGCCAGCAGCGTAATGGACAGCTATCAGCCCCAGCATTTT
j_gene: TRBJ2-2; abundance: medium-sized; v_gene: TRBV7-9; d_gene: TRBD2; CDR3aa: CASSSWIAGDGELFF; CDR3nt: TGTGCCAGCAGCTCCTGGATAGCGGGGGACGGGGAGCTGTTTTTT
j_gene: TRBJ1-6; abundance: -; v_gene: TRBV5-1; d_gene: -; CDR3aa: CASSLEPEFGNSPLHF; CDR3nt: TGCGCCAGCAGCTTGGAGCCAGAATTTGGCAATTCACCCCTCCACTTT
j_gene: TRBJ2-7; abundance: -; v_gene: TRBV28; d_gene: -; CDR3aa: CASSLNYEQYF; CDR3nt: TGTGCCAGCAGTCTTAACTACGAGCAGTACTTC
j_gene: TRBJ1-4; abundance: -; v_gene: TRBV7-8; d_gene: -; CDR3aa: CASSLDRANEKLFF; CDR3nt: TGTGCCAGCAGCTTAGACAGGGCAAATGAAAAACTGTTTTTT
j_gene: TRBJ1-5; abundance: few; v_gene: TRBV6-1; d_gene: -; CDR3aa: CASTEAGRQPQHF; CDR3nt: TGTGCCAGCACCGAGGCCGGGCGTCAGCCCCAGCATTTT
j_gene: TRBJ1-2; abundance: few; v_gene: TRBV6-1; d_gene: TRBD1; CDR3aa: CASSLTGDAIYGYTF; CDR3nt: TGTGCCAGCAGCTTGACAGGGGACGCGATTTATGGCTACACCTTC
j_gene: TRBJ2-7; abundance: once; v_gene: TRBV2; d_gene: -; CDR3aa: CASSDFQLVSSYEQYF; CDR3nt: TGTGCCAGCAGTGACTTTCAGCTGGTGAGCTCCTACGAGCAGTACTTC
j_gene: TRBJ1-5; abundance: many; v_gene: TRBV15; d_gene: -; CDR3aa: CATSRGGGSQPQHF; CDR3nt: TGTGCCACCAGCAGAGGGGGCGGTAGTCAGCCCCAGCATTTT
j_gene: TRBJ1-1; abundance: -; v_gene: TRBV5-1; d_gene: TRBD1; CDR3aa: CASSSSGTVYTEAFF; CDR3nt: TGCGCCAGCAGCTCCTCTGGGACAGTTTACACTGAAGCTTTCTTT
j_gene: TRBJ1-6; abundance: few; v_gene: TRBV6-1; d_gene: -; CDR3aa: CASSAGEGGNSPLHF; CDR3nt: TGTGCCAGCAGTGCCGGCGAGGGTGGGAATTCACCCCTCCACTTT
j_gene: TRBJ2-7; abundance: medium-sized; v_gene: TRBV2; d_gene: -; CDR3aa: CASSGRGGGAYEQYF; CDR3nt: TGTGCCAGCAGTGGGCGAGGTGGAGGGGCCTACGAGCAGTACTTC
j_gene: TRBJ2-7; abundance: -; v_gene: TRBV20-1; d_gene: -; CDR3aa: CSATTSRQAGYEQYF; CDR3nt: TGCAGTGCTACCACCTCCAGACAGGCTGGCTACGAGCAGTACTTC
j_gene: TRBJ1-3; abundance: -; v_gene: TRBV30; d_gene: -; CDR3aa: CAWSAPSGNTIYF; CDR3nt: TGTGCCTGGAGTGCTCCCTCTGGAAACACCATATATTTT
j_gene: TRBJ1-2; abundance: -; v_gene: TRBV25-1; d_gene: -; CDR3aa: CASGLRDGYTF; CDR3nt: TGTGCCAGCGGACTGAGGGATGGCTACACCTTC
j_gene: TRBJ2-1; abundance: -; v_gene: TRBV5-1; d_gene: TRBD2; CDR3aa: CASSAAAGRYNEQFF; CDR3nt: TGCGCCAGCAGCGCGGCAGCGGGAAGATACAATGAGCAGTTCTTC
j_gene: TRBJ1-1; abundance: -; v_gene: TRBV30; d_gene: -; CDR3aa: CAWRTQDRAAEAFF; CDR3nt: TGTGCCTGGAGAACACAGGACAGAGCCGCTGAAGCTTTCTTT